Below are 32 T cell receptor beta chains sequenced from a single sample in a study of blood T cell repertoires in COVID-19. Sequenced by immunoSEQ multiplex PCR; TCRdb stores in-frame clones only, minus some. The repertoire holds approximately 190,000 clones, less than 90% seen once, with around 6.1% in the top ten. Input material: peripheral blood. The receptors here all came from a woman aged 40 to 55 with acute or convalescent COVID-19.

The table lists this clone with a few counts. This chain links TRBV14 with TRBJ1-2; D gene unclear. Germline loops: CDR1 SGHDN, CDR2 FVKESK. The ends were cut back, 1 base at V and 0 bases at J, with 3 bases in the middle. The length of the CDR3 is 13 residues. The DNA for the CDR3 is TGTGCCAGCAGCCAAGCGGCTAACTATGGCTACACCTTC. It encodes CASSQAANYGYTF.

This clone has just a few counts. The chain is built from TRBV9 and TRBJ1-4, with D maybe TRBD1 (6 bases). The CDR3 contains 13 residues. The V and J ends lost 3 bases and 12 bases respectively, with 15 bases between them. Germline lookup yields CDR1 SGDLS and CDR2 YYNGEE. The CDR3 sequence: CASSGQGSGELFF. The CDR3 DNA reads TGTGCCAGCAGCGGGCAGGGGAGTGGGGAACTGTTTTTT.

The chain links TRBV3-1 (or the pseudogene TRBV3-2) to TRBJ2-1; 13 nucleotides line up with TRBD2. In germline, CDR1 is LGHDT, CDR2 YNNKEL (reference sequence). The CDR3 contains 17 residues. With 0 bases clipped from V and 7 bases from J, the junction kept 6 bases outside the gene matches. The CDR3 DNA follows: TGTGCCAGCAGCCAAGACTTAGGACTAGCGGGAGCAAATGAGCAGTTCTTC. It yields the protein CASSQDLGLAGANEQFF.

This clone has only one observation. This chain connects TRBV7-3 to TRBJ2-6; D remains ambiguous. There are 13 residues in the CDR3. In germline, CDR1 is SGHTA, CDR2 FQGTGA. V gave up 6 bases and J gave up 2 bases, with 5 bases separating them. The CDR3 here is CASRTTGANVLTF. The DNA for the CDR3 is TGTGCCAGCAGAACAACTGGGGCCAACGTCCTGACTTTC.

This clone was seen just once. The same CDR3 is also encoded by other DNA sequences in this sample. This chain uses TRBV29-1 with TRBJ1-1, with D perhaps matching TRBD1 (6 bases). V lost 4 bases and J 0 bases, leaving 9 bases between the germline ends. Germline CDR1 reads SQVTM; CDR2 reads ANQGSEA. CDR3 length: 13 residues. Here the CDR3 reads CSVGGQLNTEAFF. CDR3 nucleotide sequence: TGCAGCGTTGGTGGACAGTTGAACACTGAAGCTTTCTTT.

The chain joins TRBV3-1 (or the pseudogene TRBV3-2) to TRBJ2-3; TRBD2 aligns across 11 bases. V trimming: 1 base; J trimming: 10 bases; junction bases outside the gene matches: 4. From germline, CDR1 is LGHDT and CDR2 YNNKEL (reference sequence). The CDR3 runs to 14 residues. In DNA, the CDR3 is TGTGCCAGCAGCCAAGCGACTAGCGGGATTGCGCAGTATTTT. Residues: CASSQATSGIAQYF.

This clone was seen only a few times. J is TRBJ1-1 and V is TRBV6-5; D might be TRBD1 (6 bases). The CDR3 sequence is 15 residues long. Trimming removed 7 bases at V and 2 bases at J, with 17 bases between. The V gene's germline CDR1 is MNHEY and CDR2 SVGAGI. The CDR3 loop is CASTNGGAGNTEAFF. CDR3 nucleotides: TGTGCCAGCACCAACGGGGGGGCGGGAAACACTGAAGCTTTCTTT.

The J gene is TRBJ1-2, the V gene TRBV6-6, with 7 bases matching TRBD1. The CDR3 loop spans 10 amino acids. J gave up 8 bases and V 8 bases, and 2 bases lay outside the gene matches. In germline, CDR1 is MNHNY, CDR2 SVGAGI (reference sequence). CDR3 region: CASLQGGYTF. For the CDR3, the DNA is TGTGCCAGCCTACAGGGGGGCTACACCTTC.

The chain uses TRBV30 and TRBJ2-7; D possibly corresponds to TRBD1 (5 bases). Deletions cut 0 bases from V and 2 bases from J, with 8 bases between. The CDR3 has 13 residues. From germline, CDR1 is GTSNPN and CDR2 SVGIG (reference sequence). The CDR3 DNA follows: TGTGCCTGGAGTGTACAAGGGGCCTACGAGCAGTACTTC. Protein sequence: CAWSVQGAYEQYF.

This sequence joins TRBV10-3 and TRBJ1-2; D uncertain. The CDR3 totals 15 residues. Trimming removed 6 bases at V and 1 base at J, with 15 bases between. Germline CDR1 ENHRY, CDR2 SYGVKD. The CDR3: CAIRSDTHYNYGYTF. Here the CDR3 DNA reads TGTGCCATCAGATCCGACACTCATTATAACTATGGCTACACCTTC.

The J gene is TRBJ2-3, the V gene TRBV6-5; TRBD2 might be the D (6 bases). The CDR3 extends over 15 amino acids. V was cut by 6 bases and J by 4 bases, with 17 bases left in between. Germline assignment: CDR1 MNHEY and CDR2 SVGAGI. In nucleotides, the CDR3 is TGTGCCAGCAGCTACGACACGCGCGGGGCAGATACGCAGTATTTT. Amino acid sequence: CASSYDTRGADTQYF.

The rearrangement joins TRBV9 to TRBJ2-7, with TRBD1 as a possible D gene (7 bases). This CDR3 region has 16 residues. V shed 5 bases and J shed 0 bases, with 18 bases lying between them. The germline V gene has CDR1 SGDLS and CDR2 YYNGEE. CDR3 loop: CASREGGTESSYEQYF. For the CDR3, the DNA is TGTGCCAGCAGGGAGGGCGGGACAGAAAGCTCCTACGAGCAGTACTTC.

The chain recombines TRBV6-5 with TRBJ1-3; no definite D call. This CDR3 is built from 13 residues. CDR1 and CDR2 (germline): MNHEY, SVGAGI. The germline V and J ends were trimmed by 8 bases and 2 bases, with 10 bases remaining between them. For the CDR3, the DNA is TGTGCCAGCTGGCCGAGGGCTGGAAACACCATATATTTT. This sequence encodes CASWPRAGNTIYF.

This chain uses TRBV6-5 with TRBJ2-7, with 7 nucleotides matching TRBD2. CDR1 is MNHEY, CDR2 SVGAGI, per germline. V shed 4 bases and J 9 bases; nucleotides not matched to a gene: 6. The CDR3 spans 12 residues. The chain's CDR3 is CASSSLGGGQYF. The CDR3 DNA sequence: TGTGCCAGCAGTTCCCTAGGCGGGGGGCAGTACTTC.

The chain employs TRBV7-9 and TRBJ1-2, with a weak D call TRBD1 (5 bases). This CDR3 region has 17 residues. V gave up 6 bases and J gave up 4 bases, with 24 bases separating them. Germline loops: CDR1 SEHNR, CDR2 FQNEAQ (reference sequence). As DNA, the CDR3 is TGTGCCAGCAGTCGGGCGGGGGACTGGAAGTCCTCCTATGGCTACACCTTC. Amino acids: CASSRAGDWKSSYGYTF.

V and J are TRBV28 and TRBJ2-7, with 11 bases that match TRBD2. The V gene's germline CDR1 is MDHEN and CDR2 SYDVKM. The J segment lost 2 bases and the V segment lost 5 bases, leaving 5 bases of the junction unmatched. The CDR3 totals 15 residues. The CDR3 is CASSQTSGVTYEQYF. The CDR3 DNA reads TGTGCCAGCAGTCAGACTAGCGGGGTTACCTACGAGCAGTACTTC.

V is TRBV7-9 and J is TRBJ2-7, with 11 bases fitting TRBD1. This CDR3 comprises 15 residues. Trimming at V came to 5 bases and at J to 4 bases, leaving 7 bases not matched to a gene. CDR1 SEHNR and CDR2 FQNEAQ come from the germline V gene (reference sequence). In DNA form, the CDR3 reads TGTGCCAGCAGCACGTTCCGGGACAGGGGGTACGAGCAGTACTTC. It encodes CASSTFRDRGYEQYF.

V is TRBV28 and J is TRBJ1-2; D may be TRBD1 (6 bases). The germline CDR1 and CDR2 sequences are MDHEN and SYDVKM. The CDR3 extends over 14 amino acids. V was pared by 4 bases and J by 7 bases, with 16 bases between. Written as DNA, the CDR3 is TGTGCCAGCAGTTACCGACAGGCGAAGGGTGGCTACACCTTC. Translation: CASSYRQAKGGYTF.

V is TRBV19 and J is TRBJ1-5; possible D gene TRBD1, 5 bases. Deletions cut 2 bases from V and 5 bases from J, with 16 bases between. The CDR3 length is 16 residues. Germline V lookup: CDR1 LNHDA, CDR2 SQIVND (reference sequence). The CDR3 is CASSILHQGLYQPQHF. CDR3 DNA: TGTGCCAGTAGTATACTCCATCAGGGTCTGTATCAGCCCCAGCATTTT.

This rearrangement joins TRBV9 to TRBJ1-2; D remains ambiguous. Trimming shortened V by 0 bases and J by 2 bases, and 14 bases separated the two germline ends. CDR1 SGDLS and CDR2 YYNGEE come from the germline V gene. The CDR3 has 16 residues. In nucleotides, the CDR3 is TGTGCCAGCAGCGTAGGGGGAGTAGGGCAGAACTATGGCTACACCTTC. This sequence encodes CASSVGGVGQNYGYTF.

This clone turned up a few times. V gene TRBV10-3 combines with J gene TRBJ2-3, with 16 bases that match TRBD2. This CDR3 region has 19 residues. The V gene's germline CDR1 is ENHRY and CDR2 SYGVKD. Losses at the gene ends were 5 bases for V and 4 bases for J; bases not matched to a gene: 12. In nucleotides, the CDR3 is TGTGCCATCAGTTTTCAACCGGGACTAGCGGGAGGGGAGGCAGATACGCAGTATTTT. This gives the protein CAISFQPGLAGGEADTQYF.

J is TRBJ2-1 and V is TRBV10-2; D ambiguous. V dropped 5 bases and J dropped 0 bases, with 11 bases sitting between them. The CDR3 runs to 15 residues. Germline assignment: CDR1 WSHSY and CDR2 SAAADI. The CDR3 region has the DNA TGCGCCAGCAGTAAAGCGTTCAGCTCCTACAATGAGCAGTTCTTC. It codes for CASSKAFSSYNEQFF.

The genes are TRBV3-1 (or the pseudogene TRBV3-2) and TRBJ2-3; TRBD2 is a possible D gene (5 bases). The V end was cut by 0 bases, the J end by 2 bases, with 9 bases between. The CDR3 loop spans 15 amino acids. Germline V gives CDR1 LGHDT, CDR2 YNNKEL (reference sequence). CDR3 loop: CASSQDQRSTDTQYF. CDR3 DNA sequence: TGTGCCAGCAGCCAAGACCAGCGGTCCACAGATACGCAGTATTTT.

V and J are TRBV6-1 and TRBJ1-6; tentative D call: TRBD1 (5 bases). Germline lookup yields CDR1 MNHNS and CDR2 SASEGT. The CDR3 totals 18 residues. With 7 bases removed from V and 7 bases from J, the gap between germline ends came to 26 bases. The CDR3 DNA reads as TGTGCCAGCACTGAGGGGCGCCTAAGGATAGGATCGAATTCACCCCTCCACTTT. This encodes CASTEGRLRIGSNSPLHF.

This chain links TRBV30 with TRBJ1-5; 7 positions agree with TRBD1. V shed 8 bases, J shed 0 bases, and the junction held 4 bases outside the gene matches. The germline CDR1 and CDR2 sequences are GTSNPN and SVGIG (reference sequence). This CDR3 has 13 amino acids. As DNA, the CDR3 is TGTGCCGCGACAGGGAGTAGCAATCAGCCCCAGCATTTT. The encoded protein is CAATGSSNQPQHF.

This rearrangement joins TRBV5-4 to TRBJ2-3, with a weak D call TRBD2 (6 bases). Germline V lookup: CDR1 SGHNT, CDR2 YYREEE (reference sequence). The V end lost 2 bases, the J end lost 3 bases, and 16 bases lay between the germline ends. The CDR3 contains 16 residues. The CDR3 here is CASSFFVASVTDTQYF. CDR3 bases: TGTGCCAGCAGCTTCTTCGTTGCTAGCGTGACAGATACGCAGTATTTT. Full variable domain (outside the CDR3, taken from reference TRBV5-4 and TRBJ2-3): ETGVTQSPTHLIKTRGQQVTLRCSSQSGHNTVSWYQQALGQGPQFIFQYYREEENGRGNFPPRFSGLQFPNYSSELNVNALELDDSALYLCASSFFVASVTDTQYFGPGTRLTVL.

The table lists this clone with a count of one. The chain uses TRBV5-5 and TRBJ1-6; possibly TRBD1 for D (5 bases). V was shortened by 3 bases and J by 4 bases, with 23 bases between the two germline ends. The CDR3 is 19 residues long. Germline CDR1 reads SGHKS; CDR2 reads YYEKEE (reference sequence). CDR3 in amino acids: CASSSLVGGPGGYNSPLHF. The CDR3 DNA is TGTGCCAGCAGCTCTCTTGTGGGGGGACCCGGGGGGTATAATTCACCCCTCCACTTT. Full variable domain (remainder filled in from reference TRBV5-5 and TRBJ1-6): DAGVTQSPTHLIKTRGQQVTLRCSPISGHKSVSWYQQVLGQGPQFIFQYYEKEERGRGNFPDRFSARQFPNYSSELNVNALLLGDSALYLCASSSLVGGPGGYNSPLHFGNGTRLTVT.

The rearrangement links TRBV7-8 to TRBJ2-3; tentatively, D is TRBD2 (5 bases). CDR1 is SGHVS, CDR2 FQNEAQ, per germline. V dropped 5 bases and J dropped 6 bases, with 9 bases sitting between them. This CDR3 is built from 12 residues. The CDR3: CASSQTRDTQYF. The DNA for the CDR3 is TGTGCCAGCAGCCAAACTAGGGATACGCAGTATTTT.

This clone has only a few counts. The V call is TRBV5-1, the J call TRBJ1-2; D not certain. This CDR3 is 13 amino acids long. Germline CDR1 is SGHRS and CDR2 is YFSETQ. Trimming left V 4 bases short and J 1 base short, with 8 bases between. CDR3 residues: CASSVSNNYGYTF. In DNA form, the CDR3 reads TGCGCCAGCAGCGTGTCAAATAACTATGGCTACACCTTC.

This chain uses TRBV15 with TRBJ2-4, with D hard to call. V was trimmed by 0 bases and J by 0 bases, leaving 3 bases between them. CDR1 is LNHNV and CDR2 is YYDKDF in the germline V gene (reference sequence). The CDR3 has 14 amino acids. The CDR3, as DNA: TGTGCCACCAGCAGAGACAGAGCCAAAAACATTCAGTACTTC. Amino acids: CATSRDRAKNIQYF.

The J gene is TRBJ1-1, the V gene TRBV9; possibly TRBD1 for D (6 bases). Germline V gene data show CDR1 as SGDLS and CDR2 as YYNGEE. Trimming removed 7 bases at V and 1 base at J, with 11 bases between. The CDR3 is made up of 13 amino acids. The DNA for the CDR3 is TGTGCCAGCTCCCAACAGGGGAACACTGAAGCTTTCTTT. Protein sequence: CASSQQGNTEAFF.

The chain links TRBV19 to TRBJ1-1; D gene ambiguous. Trimming pared 4 bases from V and 6 bases from J, leaving 15 bases between. Germline V gene data show CDR1 as LNHDA and CDR2 as SQIVND (reference sequence). There are 14 residues in the CDR3. CDR3 region: CASSTYREGAEAFF. In DNA form, the CDR3 reads TGTGCCAGTAGTACTTACCGCGAGGGAGCTGAAGCTTTCTTT. The full variable domain, its missing parts supplied by reference TRBV19 and TRBJ1-1, is DGGITQSPKYLFRKEGQNVTLSCEQNLNHDAMYWYRQDPGQGLRLIYYSQIVNDFQKGDIAEGYSVSREKKESFPLTVTSAQKNPTAFYLCASSTYREGAEAFFGQGTRLTVV.